This is a list of T cell receptor beta chains from one sample in a study of immune cell composition in non-small cell lung cancer. Here immunoSEQ multiplex PCR was the method, and the copy in TCRdb shows in-frame clones only, minus some. The sample has roughly 3,000 clones, around 79% seen once; the top ten hold around 13%. The sequenced sample consisted of non-adjacent lung tissue. The receptors were sampled from a human donor with non-small cell lung cancer. The donor label of this sample is uncertain. Each CDR3 is given with its conserved first and last residue. D genes are given only for firm matches. Size is stated for part of the rows, as once, few or many counts, or as a class when the clone is expanded.

once,TRBD1,TRBV28,TRBJ1-2,CASSLYTGEDGYTF,TGTGCCAGCAGTTTATATACAGGGGAGGATGGCTACACCTTC
NA,TRBD2,TRBV5-4,TRBJ2-5,CASSLAGGAETQYF,TGTGCCAGCAGCTTGGCGGGAGGAGCGGAGACCCAGTACTTC
NA,TRBD2,TRBV9,TRBJ2-2,CASSVAGGLAGEWAGELFF,TGTGCCAGCAGCGTAGCTGGGGGACTAGCGGGAGAGTGGGCCGGGGAGCTGTTTTTT
NA,NA,TRBV10-1,TRBJ2-3,CASRDGNADTQYF,TGCGCCAGCAGAGACGGGAACGCAGATACGCAGTATTTT
NA,NA,TRBV4-2,TRBJ2-7,CASSQDRDFTYEQYF,TGTGCCAGCAGCCAAGATAGGGACTTCACCTACGAGCAGTACTTC
once,TRBD2,TRBV5-5,TRBJ2-1,CASSPLAGGRNEQFF,TGTGCCAGCAGCCCCTTAGCGGGAGGGCGCAATGAGCAGTTCTTC
once,TRBD1,TRBV5-4,TRBJ2-3,CASSLTGGDTQYF,TGTGCCAGCAGCTTGACAGGGGGAGATACGCAGTATTTT
NA,NA,TRBV20-1,TRBJ2-7,CSARGLDEQYF,TGCAGTGCTAGAGGGCTAGACGAGCAGTACTTC
NA,TRBD2,TRBV9,TRBJ2-1,CASSPRLALSSYNEQFF,TGTGCCAGCAGCCCCCGACTAGCGCTAAGCTCCTACAATGAGCAGTTCTTC
NA,TRBD1,TRBV28,TRBJ2-6,CASMERTGSPFLTF,TGTGCCAGCATGGAACGGACAGGGAGCCCCTTCCTGACTTTC
NA,NA,TRBV6-4,TRBJ2-3,CASSDSGHTDTQYF,TGTGCCAGCAGTGACTCAGGACACACAGATACGCAGTATTTT
NA,NA,TRBV7-9,TRBJ1-6,CASSRAPSPLHF,TGTGCCAGCAGCCGAGCCCCCTCACCCCTCCACTTT
NA,NA,TRBV10-1,TRBJ2-1,CASRGPGTPQYNEQFF,TGCGCCAGCAGGGGCCCTGGGACTCCCCAATACAATGAGCAGTTCTTC
NA,TRBD2,TRBV4-3,TRBJ2-3,CASSQDGGGTSTDTQYF,TGCGCCAGCAGCCAAGATGGGGGGGGTACTAGCACAGATACGCAGTATTTT
hyperexpanded,TRBD1,TRBV13,TRBJ1-2,CASSPSPWDREGGYGYTF,TGTGCCAGCAGCCCCAGCCCGTGGGACAGGGAAGGTGGCTATGGCTACACCTTC
NA,TRBD1,TRBV4-3,TRBJ2-4,CASSQDWSGTGIGAKNIQYF,TGCGCCAGCAGCCAAGATTGGTCCGGGACAGGAATCGGGGCCAAAAACATTCAGTACTTC
NA,TRBD2,TRBV5-1,TRBJ2-3,CASSQGLVRDTQYF,TGCGCCAGCAGCCAGGGACTAGTTCGAGATACGCAGTATTTT
few,TRBD2,TRBV27,TRBJ2-1,CASSLSRTSGTSEQFF,TGTGCCAGCAGTTTATCCCGGACTAGCGGGACCAGTGAGCAGTTCTTC
NA,TRBD1,TRBV5-8,TRBJ2-7,CASSLEWGTVSYEQYF,TGTGCCAGCAGCTTGGAATGGGGGACAGTGAGTTACGAGCAGTACTTC
medium-sized,NA,TRBV10-1,TRBJ2-3,CASSEGQDHTDTQYF,TGCGCCAGCAGTGAAGGTCAGGATCACACAGATACGCAGTATTTT
NA,NA,TRBV21-1,TRBJ2-7,CASSSRTGRYEQYF,TGTGCCAGCAGCTCTCGGACAGGGCGCTACGAGCAGTACTTC
NA,TRBD2,TRBV7-8,TRBJ2-7,CASREGLAQREQYF,TGTGCCAGCAGAGAGGGACTAGCGCAGAGAGAGCAGTACTTC
NA,NA,TRBV27,TRBJ2-6,CASSPGSGANVLTF,TGTGCCAGCAGTCCGGGCTCTGGGGCCAACGTCCTGACTTTC
NA,TRBD1,TRBV19,TRBJ2-3,CASRDWGQGGTDTQYF,TGTGCCAGTAGGGACTGGGGACAGGGGGGCACAGATACGCAGTATTTT
NA,TRBD2,TRBV27,TRBJ2-7,CASSLWGTGTSGSYEQYF,TGTGCCAGCAGTCTATGGGGAACCGGGACTAGCGGCTCCTACGAGCAGTACTTC
NA,NA,TRBV25-1,TRBJ2-2,CASSPAGVGTGELFF,TGTGCCAGCAGCCCTGCAGGGGTTGGAACCGGGGAGCTGTTTTTT
once,TRBD1,TRBV19,TRBJ2-7,CASSTSSTGGPYEQYF,TGTGCCAGTAGTACCTCCTCGACAGGGGGCCCCTACGAGCAGTACTTC
NA,NA,TRBV6-5,TRBJ2-7,CASSPPGFSYEQYF,TGTGCCAGCAGCCCCCCGGGATTCTCCTACGAGCAGTACTTC
NA,NA,TRBV7-9,TRBJ2-1,CASSFFSLSSYNEQFF,TGTGCCAGCAGCTTTTTCTCTCTAAGCTCCTACAATGAGCAGTTCTTC
NA,NA,TRBV4-1,TRBJ1-5,CASSQLRGNNQPQHF,TGCGCCAGCAGCCAACTACGAGGGAACAATCAGCCCCAGCATTTT
NA,TRBD1,TRBV7-3,TRBJ2-3,CASSPAGTGMADTQYF,TGTGCCAGCAGCCCCGCCGGGACAGGGATGGCAGATACGCAGTATTTT
NA,TRBD2,TRBV28,TRBJ2-3,CASRQPTSGRSDTQYF,TGTGCCAGCAGACAACCAACTAGCGGGAGGTCAGATACGCAGTATTTT
NA,TRBD1,TRBV28,TRBJ1-2,CASSSPGQSYGYTF,TGTGCCAGCAGTTCCCCGGGACAGAGCTATGGCTACACCTTC
NA,NA,TRBV6-6,TRBJ2-5,CASSYSRGGETQYF,TGTGCCAGCAGTTACTCGAGGGGGGGAGAGACCCAGTACTTC
NA,TRBD1,TRBV4-3,TRBJ1-5,CASSQVTGGNQPQHF,TGCGCCAGCAGCCAAGTAACAGGGGGCAATCAGCCCCAGCATTTT
NA,NA,TRBV6-6,TRBJ2-2,CATLRQENTGELFF,TGTGCCACCCTTAGACAGGAGAACACCGGGGAGCTGTTTTTT
NA,TRBD1,TRBV29-1,TRBJ2-1,CSVERDRGFWDEQFF,TGCAGCGTGGAACGGGACAGGGGGTTTTGGGATGAGCAGTTCTTC
NA,NA,TRBV11-2,TRBJ2-7,CASSSRGPPRIEQYF,TGTGCCAGCAGCTCCAGGGGACCCCCACGGATCGAGCAGTACTTC
NA,NA,TRBV14,TRBJ2-7,CASSWGGSSYEQYF,TGTGCCAGCAGTTGGGGGGGCTCATCCTACGAGCAGTACTTC
NA,TRBD2,TRBV25-1,TRBJ2-7,CASTGGAPYYEQYF,TGTGCCAGCACGGGGGGGGCCCCCTACTACGAGCAGTACTTC
once,TRBD2,TRBV27,TRBJ2-5,CASSFSSGRVGETQYF,TGTGCCAGCAGTTTCAGTAGCGGGAGGGTGGGGGAGACCCAGTACTTC
NA,TRBD2,TRBV5-1,TRBJ2-1,CASSLEGGGRPREQFF,TGCGCCAGCAGCTTGGAGGGGGGCGGGAGGCCTAGGGAGCAGTTCTTC
once,TRBD1,TRBV7-9,TRBJ1-4,CASSYNGGQFNEKLFF,TGTGCCAGCAGTTATAACGGGGGACAGTTTAATGAAAAACTGTTTTTT
NA,NA,TRBV7-8,TRBJ2-2,CASSLAGATGELFF,TGTGCCAGCAGCTTAGCTGGTGCGACCGGGGAGCTGTTTTTT
NA,NA,TRBV6-6,TRBJ2-3,CASSYLAGRPDTQYF,TGTGCCAGCAGTTATCTCGCGGGAAGGCCAGATACGCAGTATTTT
NA,NA,TRBV18,TRBJ2-3,CASSPPTQRDTQYF,TGTGCCAGCTCACCACCGACCCAGAGGGATACGCAGTATTTT
NA,NA,TRBV9,TRBJ2-2,CASSVAPTGRAGELFF,TGTGCCAGCAGCGTAGCTCCAACAGGGAGGGCCGGGGAGCTGTTTTTT
NA,NA,TRBV28,TRBJ1-1,CASSLRGRASEAFF,TGTGCCAGCAGTTTACGGGGTAGGGCTTCTGAAGCTTTCTTT
NA,TRBD2,TRBV5-6,TRBJ2-5,CASSFAAGAIRETQYF,TGTGCCAGCAGCTTCGCAGCGGGAGCTATCCGGGAGACCCAGTACTTC
once,TRBD2,TRBV5-6,TRBJ2-5,CASSLGGRAAETQYF,TGTGCCAGCAGCTTGGGCGGGAGGGCCGCCGAGACCCAGTACTTC
NA,NA,TRBV6-1,TRBJ1-2,CASSEAGVYGYTF,TGTGCCAGCAGTGAGGCAGGGGTCTATGGCTACACCTTC
NA,NA,TRBV7-2,TRBJ2-3,CASSLRPPGSSIDTQYF,TGTGCCAGCAGCTTAAGGCCCCCGGGTAGCAGCATAGATACGCAGTATTTT
NA,NA,TRBV5-1,TRBJ2-3,CASSQRTATDTQYF,TGCGCCAGCAGCCAACGGACAGCCACAGATACGCAGTATTTT
NA,NA,TRBV28,TRBJ1-2,CASSPGWDNGYTF,TGTGCCAGCAGCCCGGGGTGGGATAATGGCTACACCTTC
NA,NA,TRBV12-5,TRBJ2-1,CASGLAGNNEQFF,TGTGCTAGTGGTTTGGCGGGGAACAATGAGCAGTTCTTC